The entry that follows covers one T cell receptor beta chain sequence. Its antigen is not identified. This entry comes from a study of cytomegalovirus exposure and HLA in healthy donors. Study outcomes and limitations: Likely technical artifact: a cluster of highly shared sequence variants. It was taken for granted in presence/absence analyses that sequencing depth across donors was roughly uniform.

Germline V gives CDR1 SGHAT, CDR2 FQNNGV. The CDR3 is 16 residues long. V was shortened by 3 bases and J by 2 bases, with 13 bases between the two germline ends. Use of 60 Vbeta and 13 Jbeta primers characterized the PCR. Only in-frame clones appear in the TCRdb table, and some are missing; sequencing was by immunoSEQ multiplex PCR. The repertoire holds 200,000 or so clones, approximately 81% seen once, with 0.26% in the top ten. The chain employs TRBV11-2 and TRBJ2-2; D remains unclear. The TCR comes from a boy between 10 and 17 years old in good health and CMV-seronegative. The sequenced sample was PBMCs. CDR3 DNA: TGTGCCAGCAGCTTTTGGCGGATGATAAACACCGGGGAGCTGTTTTTT. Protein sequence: CASSFWRMINTGELFF.